The 5 T cell receptor beta chains presented below share a single source sample, sequenced in a study of monozygotic twins with inflammatory bowel disease. From its re-call of the 5' RACE reads, TCRdb lists each CDR3 protein once, without DNA. This sample's table reports roughly 320,000 distinct CDR3 sequences. The specimen sequenced was blood. These TCRs come from a human donor with ulcerative colitis or Crohn's disease, or a healthy co-twin of an affected twin (not recorded which).

The genes are TRBV20-1 and TRBJ2-7; with no DNA, the TCRdb D assignment of TRBD2 cannot be verified. This CDR3 has 13 residues. The germline gives CDR1 DFQATT, CDR2 SNEGSKA (reference sequence). CDR3 protein: CSAPPTSVNEQYF.

This chain connects TRBV5-1 to TRBJ1-4. This CDR3 comprises 14 residues. Germline CDR1 is SGHRS and CDR2 is YFSETQ. Here the CDR3 reads CASSLVVGNEKLFF.

V is TRBV9 and J is TRBJ2-5; the TCRdb D gene call, TRBD1, has no DNA to confirm it. The germline V gene encodes CDR1 SGDLS and CDR2 YYNGEE. The CDR3 has 13 amino acids. Here the CDR3 reads CASSGGRQETQYF.

V gene TRBV30 combines with J gene TRBJ2-7; the D call from TCRdb, TRBD1, cannot be confirmed without DNA. Germline V gene sequence: CDR1 GTSNPN, CDR2 SVGIG (reference sequence). The CDR3 contains 15 residues. This chain's CDR3 is CAWRKPGQGSGEQYF.

The rearrangement links TRBV3-1 to TRBJ1-5; the D call of TRBD1 rests on TCRdb alone, since no DNA is present to check it. The CDR3 extends over 15 amino acids. Germline lookup yields CDR1 LGHDT and CDR2 YNNKEL (reference sequence). The CDR3 loop reads CASSRSQGVGQPQHF.